This T cell receptor (beta chain) was profiled in a study of shared clonotypes between healthy human individuals. Assay execution proceeded at the deep level. Assay: immunoSEQ multiplex PCR; the TCRdb copy retains only in-frame clones and omits some. Of some 1.5 million clones in the sample, 95% to 99% were seen once. Notes on the study in general: Naive subsets generally exceeded memory subsets in estimated richness. Since donors were few, the genetic and exposure-history diversity represented was limited.

The CDR3 totals 13 residues, both ends included. Germline V gene lookup returns CDR1 MNHNS and CDR2 SASEGT. As concerns this clone: What it binds is unknown. Because it lacks the conserved phenylalanine or tryptophan at the end, this CDR3 is likely a read error. The limits of the CDR3 on the DNA are not certain, so only TCRdb's listed CDR3 is given.

The chain carries TRBV6-1 and TRBJ1-3; the table's D call, TRBD1, was not checked against the DNA. The sample was naive CD4+ T cells sorted from blood. Specified subset: CD45RA+ positively selected. The sequence was collected from a man younger than 40 in good health. The CDR3 loop reads CASSEDLQTGSVR.